The 24 T cell receptor beta chains listed next were all sequenced from one sample in a study of OX40 agonist ivuxolimab in advanced cancers. The library was produced with the immunoSEQ multiplex PCR assay. TCRdb provides this immuneACCESS table in a form limited to in-frame rearrangements. Some clones are lacking; in checked studies, under half of them reflect an unresolved V gene, and why the rest are absent is not known. Across this sample there are about 63,000 clones, with around 87% seen only once. More than 10% of the sample is in the top ten clones. The specimen comprised CD4+ or CD8+ T cells sorted from blood, sampled in a trial of the OX40 agonist ivuxolimab. These receptors all stem from an adult with an advanced solid tumor such as melanoma, head and neck, liver or kidney cancer.

The CDR3: CSVEGSQGGGPDTQYF. CDR3 sequence (DNA): TGCAGCGTTGAAGGAAGTCAGGGGGGAGGGCCAGATACGCAGTATTTT. The chain recombines TRBV29-1 with TRBJ2-3, with D possibly called TRBD1 or TRBD2 (7 bases each). The ends were cut back, 1 base at V and 4 bases at J, with 18 bases in the middle. The CDR3 totals 16 residues. The germline V gene encodes CDR1 SQVTM and CDR2 ANQGSEA.

The chain joins TRBV11-2 to TRBJ2-7, with D perhaps TRBD2 (5 bases). Germline values: CDR1 SGHAT, CDR2 FQNNGV. Deletions cut 5 bases from V and 4 bases from J, with 15 bases between. This CDR3 region has 14 residues. Here the CDR3 DNA reads TGTGCCAGCAGCCCTGACCCTAGCTCATACGAGCAGTACTTC. Protein product: CASSPDPSSYEQYF.

The rearrangement links TRBV5-6 to TRBJ1-1, with D possibly matching TRBD1 (6 bases). CDR3 length equals 14 residues. The V gene's germline CDR1 is SGHDT and CDR2 YYEEEE. V lost 4 bases to trimming and J lost 9 bases, with 19 bases between them. CDR3: CASSANLQGPKAFF. In DNA form, the CDR3 reads TGTGCCAGCAGCGCCAACCTACAGGGTCCAAAAGCTTTCTTT.

The chain is built from TRBV4-2 and TRBJ2-5; TRBD1 might be the D (5 bases). This CDR3 has 14 residues. Between the trimmed V and J ends, which lost 3 bases and 5 bases, there was a span of 13 bases. Germline loops: CDR1 LGHNA, CDR2 YNFKEQ. The CDR3 region is CASSHVRAGETQYF. The CDR3 region has the DNA TGTGCCAGCAGCCACGTCAGGGCCGGCGAGACCCAGTACTTC.

This sequence joins TRBV28 and TRBJ1-5; D remains ambiguous. Deletions cut 3 bases from V and 6 bases from J, with 9 bases between. Looked up from germline, CDR1 is MDHEN and CDR2 is SYDVKM. The CDR3 is 13 residues long. The CDR3 here is CASSFGVRQPQHF. The CDR3, as DNA: TGTGCCAGCAGTTTCGGGGTCCGTCAGCCCCAGCATTTT. Combining the CDR3 with reference TRBV28 and TRBJ1-5 gives the whole variable domain DVKVTQSSRYLVKRTGEKVFLECVQDMDHENMFWYRQDPGLGLRLIYFSYDVKMKEKGDIPEGYSVSREKKERFSLILESASTNQTSMYLCASSFGVRQPQHFGDGTRLSIL.

CDR3 sequence reads: CASSRGQGWGGYTF. The CDR3, as DNA: TGTGCCAGCAGCAGGGGACAGGGATGGGGTGGCTACACCTTC. The V call is TRBV28, the J call TRBJ1-2; 9 bases fit TRBD1. V shed 6 bases, J shed 7 bases, and the junction held 9 bases outside the gene matches. This CDR3 is built from 14 residues. CDR1 and CDR2 from the germline V gene are MDHEN and SYDVKM.

This chain's CDR3 is CASSRLAVTDTQYF. CDR3 in DNA: TGTGCCAGTAGTAGACTAGCGGTCACAGATACGCAGTATTTT. The J gene is TRBJ2-3, the V gene TRBV19; 9 bases match TRBD2. Unmatched junction bases numbered 1, after V lost 4 bases and J lost 2 bases. Germline CDR1 LNHDA, CDR2 SQIVND (reference sequence). The CDR3 consists of 14 residues.

This chain links TRBV19 with TRBJ2-3; no reliable D call. Germline loops: CDR1 LNHDA, CDR2 SQIVND (reference sequence). The CDR3 totals 15 residues. The V end lost 3 bases, the J end lost 1 base, and 11 bases lay between the germline ends. In DNA, the CDR3 is TGTGCCAGTAGTATGGTGGCTATTGGCACAGATACGCAGTATTTT. Translated, it gives CASSMVAIGTDTQYF.

V is TRBV7-9 and J is TRBJ1-1, with D unclear. The CDR3 length is 13 residues. V was clipped by 5 bases and J by 4 bases, with 11 bases between them. Germline loops: CDR1 SEHNR, CDR2 FQNEAQ (reference sequence). As DNA, the CDR3 is TGTGCCAGCAGCCGAACGGAGGGCACTGAAGCTTTCTTT. Protein sequence: CASSRTEGTEAFF.

This clone was seen once. This chain uses TRBV11-2 with TRBJ2-2, with D perhaps TRBD1 or TRBD2 (5 bases each). The ends were cut back, 2 bases at V and 5 bases at J, with 21 bases in the middle. The V gene's germline CDR1 is SGHAT and CDR2 FQNNGV. CDR3 length equals 18 residues. Here the CDR3 DNA reads TGTGCCAGCAGCTTATCTTTCCTAAGGTTGGGGGAAACCGGGGAGCTGTTTTTT. Its protein product is CASSLSFLRLGETGELFF.

About this clone: The junction departs from germline at one end; a sequencing error may be responsible. The genes are TRBV7-7 and TRBJ1-4; D is unclear. The CDR3 has 15 residues. Germline CDR1 reads SSHAT; CDR2 reads FNYEAQ (reference sequence). The CDR3, as DNA: TGTGCTAGCAGCTTAGTAAGGGAGTCTAATGAAAAACTGTTTTTT. It is translated as CASSLVRESNEKLFF. The variable domain in full, completed from reference TRBV7-7 and TRBJ1-4, reads GAGVSQSPRYKVTKRGQDVTLRCDPISSHATLYWYQQALGQGPEFLTYFNYEAQPDKSGLPSDRFSAERPEGSISTLTIQRTEQRDSAMYRCASSLVRESNEKLFFGSGTQLSVL.

The gene calls are TRBV28 and TRBJ1-3; TRBD1 matches at 7 bases. This CDR3 contains 15 residues. V trimming: 4 bases; J trimming: 5 bases; junction bases outside the gene matches: 8. Germline assignment: CDR1 MDHEN and CDR2 SYDVKM. The CDR3 spells CASSSQDRNRNTIYF. The CDR3 DNA follows: TGTGCCAGCAGTTCCCAGGACAGGAACCGAAACACCATATATTTT.

This clone was counted only a few times. This sequence joins TRBV10-3 and TRBJ2-1; D possibly uses TRBD1 or TRBD2 (5 bases each). Trimming took 3 bases from V and 7 from J, leaving 13 bases between them. This CDR3 region has 14 residues. The germline V gene has CDR1 ENHRY and CDR2 SYGVKD. The CDR3 DNA follows: TGTGCCATCAGTGAATGGCAGGGAGTTAATGAGCAGTTCTTC. Translating it yields CAISEWQGVNEQFF.

This clone has just a few counts. The chain uses TRBV6-5 and TRBJ2-7, with 7 bases matching TRBD2. This CDR3 is built from 15 residues. With V trimmed by 6 bases and J by 3 bases, 11 bases remained unmatched. Per germline, CDR1 MNHEY and CDR2 SVGAGI. CDR3 residues: CASSNDLSGYYEQYF. For the CDR3, the DNA is TGTGCCAGCAGCAACGACCTTAGCGGGTACTACGAGCAGTACTTC.

The V gene is TRBV18, the J gene TRBJ1-3, with 9 bases identical to TRBD1. Germline CDR1 reads KGHSH; CDR2 reads LQKENI. Trimming at V came to 3 bases and at J to 11 bases, leaving 8 bases not matched to a gene. This CDR3 is built from 14 residues. The CDR3, as DNA: TGTGCCAGCTCACCCAGGACAGGGGATGAAGCCATATATTTT. As protein: CASSPRTGDEAIYF.

The chain links TRBV27 to TRBJ2-2; maybe TRBD1 (6 bases). Germline lookup yields CDR1 MNHEY and CDR2 SMNVEV (reference sequence). Deletions cut 3 bases from V and 5 bases from J, with 16 bases between. This CDR3 spans 16 amino acids. The DNA of the CDR3 is TGTGCCAGCAGTTTGGCTGGGGGCGTGTGGACCGGGGAGCTGTTTTTT. Encoded protein: CASSLAGGVWTGELFF.

The chain combines TRBV19 with TRBJ1-5; D possibly corresponds to TRBD1 (6 bases). CDR3 length: 14 residues. Germline lookup yields CDR1 LNHDA and CDR2 SQIVND (reference sequence). The V end lost 6 bases, the J end lost 7 bases, and 16 bases lay between the germline ends. The CDR3 protein is CASSHQGRNQPQHF. The CDR3 DNA sequence: TGTGCCAGTAGCCATCAGGGGAGGAACCAGCCCCAGCATTTT.

The V gene is TRBV6-5, the J gene TRBJ1-1, with 9 bases aligning to TRBD1. This CDR3 comprises 14 residues. The germline V gene encodes CDR1 MNHEY and CDR2 SVGAGI. The junction had 0 bases not matched to a gene; V was cut back by 1 base and J by 3 bases. CDR3: CASSYWTGDTEAFF. CDR3 nucleotides: TGTGCCAGCAGTTACTGGACAGGGGACACTGAAGCTTTCTTT.

V is TRBV7-9 and J is TRBJ2-7; no clear D gene. Looked up from germline, CDR1 is SEHNR and CDR2 is FQNEAQ (reference sequence). The CDR3 consists of 13 residues. Trimming removed 8 bases from V and 2 bases from J, with 13 bases in between. The CDR3 nucleotides read TGTGCCAGCGGTTTAACGGAAGCCTACGAGCAGTACTTC. Translated: CASGLTEAYEQYF.

The chain carries TRBV19 and TRBJ2-1; D may be TRBD1 or TRBD2 (5 bases each). V was trimmed by 4 bases and J by 6 bases, leaving 16 bases between them. This CDR3 is built from 15 residues. Per the germline V gene, CDR1 is LNHDA and CDR2 is SQIVND (reference sequence). CDR3 sequence: CASSTFQGPVNEQFF. CDR3 in DNA: TGTGCCAGTAGTACATTCCAGGGACCCGTCAATGAGCAGTTCTTC. The entire variable domain, with the rest obtained from reference TRBV19 and TRBJ2-1, is as follows: DGGITQSPKYLFRKEGQNVTLSCEQNLNHDAMYWYRQDPGQGLRLIYYSQIVNDFQKGDIAEGYSVSREKKESFPLTVTSAQKNPTAFYLCASSTFQGPVNEQFFGPGTRLTVL.

The chain employs TRBV18 and TRBJ1-3; D is undetermined. The CDR3 consists of 17 residues. The V and J ends lost 1 base and 0 bases respectively, with 13 bases between them. Germline V gene lookup returns CDR1 KGHSH and CDR2 LQKENI. CDR3 nucleotides: TGTGCCAGCTCACCACGGAAAGCCGAGAGCTCTGGAAACACCATATATTTT. Its translation: CASSPRKAESSGNTIYF.

The gene calls are TRBV11-2 and TRBJ2-5, with a tentative D call TRBD1 (5 bases). With 1 base removed from V and 0 bases from J, the gap between germline ends came to 15 bases. The CDR3 sequence is 17 residues long. The germline gives CDR1 SGHAT, CDR2 FQNNGV. The CDR3 spells CASSLGVGHGYQETQYF. The CDR3 DNA is TGTGCCAGCAGCTTAGGAGTGGGGCACGGATACCAAGAGACCCAGTACTTC.

V and J are TRBV19 and TRBJ2-2; the D call may be TRBD1 or TRBD2 (5 bases each). V dropped 6 bases and J dropped 0 bases, with 11 bases sitting between them. The CDR3 consists of 15 residues. Germline V lookup: CDR1 LNHDA, CDR2 SQIVND (reference sequence). The CDR3 is CASRTGTANTGELFF. CDR3 in DNA: TGTGCCAGTAGAACCGGGACGGCGAACACCGGGGAGCTGTTTTTT.

V gene TRBV28 combines with J gene TRBJ2-7, with TRBD2 matching over 11 bases. V lost 1 base to trimming and J lost 2 bases; unmatched junction nucleotides: 4. The CDR3 runs 16 residues. The germline gives CDR1 MDHEN, CDR2 SYDVKM. CDR3 region: CASSLYELAGAYEQYF. In DNA form, the CDR3 reads TGTGCCAGCAGTTTATACGAACTAGCGGGAGCCTACGAGCAGTACTTC.